The count of the clone carrying this T cell receptor beta chain is one. How the authors handled the data: Estimation of nucleated cell counts relied on the amplification of reference gene primers. Method: immunoSEQ multiplex PCR; TCRdb's copy keeps in-frame clones and lacks some. V and J calls plus clone size are reproduced from that table; the DNA served to infer D and trimming. The sample records about 160,000 clones, approximately 82% being singletons. The entry originates in a study of blood T cell repertoires in COVID-19. Turning to the study itself: Researchers got acute and convalescent COVID-19 samples from the United States, Italy and Spain. Sample material is recorded as cDNA or gDNA derived from T cells, B-cell-depleted T cells, or PBMCs.

CDR3 length: 14 amino acids. Trimming removed 1 base from V and 1 base from J; junction bases left unmatched: 2. Germline assignment: CDR1 SQVTM and CDR2 ANQGSEA. This receptor was taken from a man between 65 and 85 years old who had recovered from COVID-19. The sample taken for sequencing was peripheral blood. The V gene is TRBV29-1, the J gene TRBJ2-3; 7 bases fit TRBD1. The CDR3 DNA sequence: TGCAGCGTTGAAGCAGGGGGAGGCACAGATACGCAGTATTTT. Translated: CSVEAGGGTDTQYF.